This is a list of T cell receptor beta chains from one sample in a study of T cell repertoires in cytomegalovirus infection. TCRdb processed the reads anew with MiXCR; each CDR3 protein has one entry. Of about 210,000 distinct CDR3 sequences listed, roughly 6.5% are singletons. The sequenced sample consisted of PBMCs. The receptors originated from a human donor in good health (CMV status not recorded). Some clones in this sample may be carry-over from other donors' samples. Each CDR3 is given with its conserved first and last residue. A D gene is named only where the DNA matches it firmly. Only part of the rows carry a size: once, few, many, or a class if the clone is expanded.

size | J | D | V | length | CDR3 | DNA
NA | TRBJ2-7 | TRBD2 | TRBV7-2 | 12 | CASSLVGGLEYF | TGTGCCAGCAGCTTAGTGGGGGGGTTGGAGTACTTC
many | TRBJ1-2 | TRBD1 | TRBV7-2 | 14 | CASSSRDRASGYTF | TGTGCCAGCAGCTCGCGGGACAGGGCCAGTGGCTACACCTTC
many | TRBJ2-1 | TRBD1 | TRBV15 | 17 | CATSRDRDSSSYNEQFF | TGTGCCACCAGCAGAGATCGGGACAGCAGCTCCTACAATGAGCAGTTCTTC
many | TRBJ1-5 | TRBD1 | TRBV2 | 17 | CASSVRTGTHSNQPQHF | TGTGCCAGCAGTGTTAGGACAGGCACACATAGCAATCAGCCCCAGCATTTT
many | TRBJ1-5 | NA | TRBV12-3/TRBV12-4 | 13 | CASSVSDNQPQHF | TGTGCCAGCAGTGTTTCCGACAATCAGCCCCAGCATTTT
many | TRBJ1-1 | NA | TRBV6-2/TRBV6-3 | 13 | CASNHLQEVEAFF | TGTGCCAGCAACCACCTCCAGGAAGTGGAAGCTTTCTTT
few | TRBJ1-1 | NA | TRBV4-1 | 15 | CANSQDQGLNTEAFF | TGCGCCAACAGCCAAGACCAGGGCCTGAACACTGAAGCTTTCTTT
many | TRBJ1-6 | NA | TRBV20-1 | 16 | CSAHERADRYNSPLHF | TGCAGTGCCCACGAAAGGGCAGATCGCTATAATTCACCCCTCCACTTT
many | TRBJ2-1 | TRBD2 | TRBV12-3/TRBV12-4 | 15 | CASSLNSGVRDEQFF | TGTGCCAGCAGTTTAAACAGCGGGGTTAGGGATGAGCAGTTCTTC
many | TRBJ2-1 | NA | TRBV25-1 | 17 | CASRPETGRRVYNEQFF | TGTGCCAGCAGGCCGGAGACGGGACGCCGAGTATACAATGAGCAGTTCTTC
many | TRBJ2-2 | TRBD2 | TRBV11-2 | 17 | CASSDYRGLARTGELFF | TGTGCCAGCAGCGATTACAGGGGACTAGCGCGGACCGGGGAGCTGTTTTTT
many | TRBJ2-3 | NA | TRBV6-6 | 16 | CASSPRRGDNTDTQYF | TGTGCCAGCAGTCCCCGGAGGGGGGATAACACAGATACGCAGTATTTT
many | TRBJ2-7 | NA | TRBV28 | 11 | CASSIVYEQYF | TGTGCCAGCAGTATCGTTTACGAGCAGTACTTC
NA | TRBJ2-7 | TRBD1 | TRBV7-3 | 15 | CASRDRDRGSYEQYF | TGTGCCAGCAGGGACCGGGACAGGGGATCCTACGAGCAGTACTTC
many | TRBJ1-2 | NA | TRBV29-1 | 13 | CSAAGRANYGYTF | TGCAGCGCCGCGGGACGAGCTAACTATGGCTACACCTTC
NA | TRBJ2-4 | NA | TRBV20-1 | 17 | CSARDPRISWGPDIQYF | TGCAGTGCTAGAGATCCGAGGATTTCCTGGGGGCCAGACATTCAGTACTTC
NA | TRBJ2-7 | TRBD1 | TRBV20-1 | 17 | CSARADRGTLGSYEQYF | TGCAGTGCTAGGGCTGACAGGGGCACATTGGGCTCCTACGAGCAGTACTTC
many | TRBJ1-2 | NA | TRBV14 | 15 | CASSHRGAGQSGYTF | TGTGCCAGCAGCCACCGAGGGGCAGGTCAGAGTGGCTACACCTTC
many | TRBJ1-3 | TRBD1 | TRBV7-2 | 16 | CASSPRQGAIGNTIYF | TGTGCCAGCAGCCCGAGACAGGGGGCGATCGGAAACACCATATATTTT
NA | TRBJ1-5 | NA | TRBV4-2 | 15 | CASSQATGSNQPQHF | TGTGCCAGCAGCCAAGCAACAGGGTCCAATCAGCCCCAGCATTTT
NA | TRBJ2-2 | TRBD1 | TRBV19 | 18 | CASSIRTGCPSNTGELFF | TGTGCCAGTAGTATCCGGACAGGGTGCCCCTCGAACACCGGGGAGCTGTTTTTT
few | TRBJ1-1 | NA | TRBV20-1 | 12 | CSAQGMNTEAFF | TGCAGTGCCCAGGGGATGAACACTGAAGCTTTCTTT
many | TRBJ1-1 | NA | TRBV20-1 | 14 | CSARVFVGNTEAFF | TGCAGTGCTAGAGTTTTCGTAGGGAACACTGAAGCTTTCTTT
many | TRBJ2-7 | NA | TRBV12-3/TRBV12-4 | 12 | CASSLVLREQYF | TGTGCCAGCAGTTTAGTTCTGCGGGAGCAGTACTTC
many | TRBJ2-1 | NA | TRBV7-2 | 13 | CASSRGQYNEQFF | TGTGCCAGCAGCCGCGGACAGTACAATGAGCAGTTCTTC
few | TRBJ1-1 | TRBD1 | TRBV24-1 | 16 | CATSPRDRGSNTEAFF | TGTGCCACCAGCCCCCGTGACAGGGGCTCGAACACTGAAGCTTTCTTT
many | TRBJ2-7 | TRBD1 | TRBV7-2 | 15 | CASSQDRVVTYEQYF | TGTGCCAGCAGTCAGGACAGGGTGGTCACCTACGAGCAGTACTTC
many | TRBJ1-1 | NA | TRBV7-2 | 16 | CASSLAGTGVNTEAFF | TGTGCCAGCAGCTTAGCCGGGACTGGCGTGAACACTGAAGCTTTCTTT
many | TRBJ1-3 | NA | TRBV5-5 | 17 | CASSLSARGASGNTIYF | TGTGCCAGCAGCCTTTCAGCGAGGGGGGCCTCTGGAAACACCATATATTTT
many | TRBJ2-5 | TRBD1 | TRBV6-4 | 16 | CASSRRRDRSSETQYF | TGTGCCAGCAGTCGCCGGAGGGACAGGTCGTCGGAGACCCAGTACTTC
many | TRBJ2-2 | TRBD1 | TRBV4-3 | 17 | CASSRRDRGANTGELFF | TGCGCCAGCAGCCGACGGGACAGGGGTGCCAACACCGGGGAGCTGTTTTTT
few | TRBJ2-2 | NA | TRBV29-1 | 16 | CSVADRSETYTGELFF | TGCAGCGTTGCCGACCGAAGTGAAACCTACACCGGGGAGCTGTTTTTT
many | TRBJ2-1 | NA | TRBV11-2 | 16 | CASSVPPQGTYNEQFF | TGTGCCAGCAGCGTGCCACCTCAAGGCACCTACAATGAGCAGTTCTTC
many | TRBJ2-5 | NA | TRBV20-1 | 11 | CSARFSETQYF | TGCAGTGCTAGATTTTCTGAGACCCAGTACTTC
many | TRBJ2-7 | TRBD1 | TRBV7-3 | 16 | CASSLTLRGQGDEQYF | TGTGCCAGCAGCTTAACGCTGCGTGGACAGGGTGACGAGCAGTACTTC
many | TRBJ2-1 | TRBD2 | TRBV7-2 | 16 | CASSSSAGGIHNEQFF | TGTGCCAGCAGCTCATCAGCGGGGGGTATCCACAATGAGCAGTTCTTC
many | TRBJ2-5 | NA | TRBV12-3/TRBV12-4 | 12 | CASSLVAETQYF | TGTGCCAGCAGTTTAGTGGCAGAGACCCAGTACTTC
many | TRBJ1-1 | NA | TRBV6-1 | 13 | CASSWKDNTEAFF | TGTGCCAGCAGTTGGAAGGACAACACTGAAGCTTTCTTT
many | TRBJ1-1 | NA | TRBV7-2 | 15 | CASSLGYGLDTEAFF | TGTGCCAGCAGCTTAGGGTATGGGTTGGACACTGAAGCTTTCTTT
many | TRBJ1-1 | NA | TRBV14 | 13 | CASSQELMSGAFF | TGTGCCAGCAGCCAAGAATTAATGTCGGGAGCTTTCTTT
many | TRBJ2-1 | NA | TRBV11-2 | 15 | CASTLTGSKYNEQFF | TGTGCCAGCACCCTCACAGGTTCCAAGTACAATGAGCAGTTCTTC
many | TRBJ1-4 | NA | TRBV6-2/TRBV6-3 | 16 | CASSYFSTAANEKLFF | TGTGCCAGCAGTTACTTCTCGACAGCGGCCAATGAAAAACTGTTTTTT
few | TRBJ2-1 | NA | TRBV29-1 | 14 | CSVDPLSSYNEQFF | TGCAGCGTTGACCCCCTAAGCTCCTACAATGAGCAGTTCTTC
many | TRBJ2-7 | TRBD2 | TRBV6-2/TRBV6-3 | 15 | CASSYSTARGVEQYF | TGTGCCAGCAGTTACTCGACAGCTCGGGGGGTCGAGCAGTACTTC
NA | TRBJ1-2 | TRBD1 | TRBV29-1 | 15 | CSVEDRWTGFNGYTF | TGCAGCGTTGAAGACCGATGGACAGGTTTTAATGGCTACACCTTC
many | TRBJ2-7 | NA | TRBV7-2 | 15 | CASRSDGARGFEQYF | TGTGCCAGCAGGTCGGATGGGGCGCGAGGTTTCGAGCAGTACTTC
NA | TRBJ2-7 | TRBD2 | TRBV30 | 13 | CAWRGGGYYEQYF | TGTGCCTGGAGGGGCGGGGGGTATTACGAGCAGTACTTC
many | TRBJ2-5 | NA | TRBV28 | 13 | CASTMTVEETQYF | TGTGCCAGCACTATGACAGTGGAAGAGACCCAGTACTTC
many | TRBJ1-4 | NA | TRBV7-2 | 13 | CASSLFTFEKLFF | TGTGCCAGCAGCTTATTTACTTTTGAAAAACTGTTTTTT
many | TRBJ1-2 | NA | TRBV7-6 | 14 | CASSFGVRNYGYTF | TGTGCCAGCAGCTTTGGGGTACGGAACTATGGCTACACCTTC
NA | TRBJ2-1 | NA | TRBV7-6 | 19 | CASSLKPRFEAISYNEQFF | TGTGCCAGCAGCTTAAAGCCGCGCTTCGAGGCTATATCCTACAATGAGCAGTTCTTC
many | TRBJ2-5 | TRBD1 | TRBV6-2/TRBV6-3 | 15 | CASSYSAQGKGTQYF | TGTGCCAGCAGTTACTCCGCACAGGGGAAGGGGACCCAGTACTTC